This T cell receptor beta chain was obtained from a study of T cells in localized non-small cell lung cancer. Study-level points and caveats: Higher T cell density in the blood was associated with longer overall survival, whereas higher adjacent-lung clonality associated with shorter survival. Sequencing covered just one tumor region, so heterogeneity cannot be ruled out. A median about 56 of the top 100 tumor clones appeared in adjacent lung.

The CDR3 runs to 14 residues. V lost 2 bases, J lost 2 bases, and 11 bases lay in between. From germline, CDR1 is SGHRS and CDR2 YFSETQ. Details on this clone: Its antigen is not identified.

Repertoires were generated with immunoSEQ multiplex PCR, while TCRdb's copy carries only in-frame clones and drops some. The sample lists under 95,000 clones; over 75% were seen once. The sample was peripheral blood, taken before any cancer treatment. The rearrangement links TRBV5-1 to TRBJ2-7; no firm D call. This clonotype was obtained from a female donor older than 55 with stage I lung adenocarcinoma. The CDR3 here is CASSLDPKAYEQYF. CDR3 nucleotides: TGCGCCAGCAGCTTAGATCCGAAGGCCTACGAGCAGTACTTC.